One and the same sample provided the 26 T cell receptor beta chains below, sequenced in a study of long-term antiretroviral therapy in people with HIV. The immunoSEQ assay was v3.0, run at survey level. The repertoire was sequenced with immunoSEQ multiplex PCR; TCRdb's copy has only in-frame clones and lacks some. The sample records roughly 14,000 clones, nearly 85% being singletons. The sequencing used unsorted PBMCs, collected 1.8 years before starting antiretroviral therapy. The receptors were sampled from a woman in her 40s with HIV.

The J gene is TRBJ1-2, the V gene TRBV15, with TRBD1 identical over 7 bases. Germline trimming cut 0 bases from V and 0 bases from J; bases unmatched to any gene: 1. Germline V gene sequence: CDR1 LNHNV, CDR2 YYDKDF (reference sequence). This CDR3 comprises 15 residues. CDR3 nucleotide sequence: TGTGCCACCAGCAGAGACAGGGGGGCTAACTATGGCTACACCTTC. As protein: CATSRDRGANYGYTF. The full variable domain, with the rest looked up from reference TRBV15 and TRBJ1-2, is DAMVIQNPRYQVTQFGKPVTLSCSQTLNHNVMYWYQQKSSQAPKLLFHYYDKDFNNEADTPDNFQSRRPNTSFCFLDIRSPGLGDTAMYLCATSRDRGANYGYTFGSGTRLTVV.

CDR3 protein: CSVDQGWDTQYF. CDR3 nucleotides: TGCAGCGTTGATCAGGGGTGGGATACGCAGTATTTT. This sequence joins TRBV29-1 and TRBJ2-3, with a weak D call TRBD1 (6 bases). The V gene's germline CDR1 is SQVTM and CDR2 ANQGSEA. The CDR3 has 12 amino acids. Trimming removed 3 bases at V and 6 bases at J, with 10 bases between.

The rearrangement joins TRBV29-1 to TRBJ1-1; D ambiguous. The CDR3 totals 15 residues. Germline-derived CDR1 and CDR2 are SQVTM and ANQGSEA. V was shortened by 2 bases and J by 0 bases, with 13 bases between the two germline ends. This CDR3 reads CSVESDRPMNTEAFF. CDR3 DNA: TGCAGCGTTGAAAGTGATCGGCCGATGAACACTGAAGCTTTCTTT.

The chain links TRBV7-9 to TRBJ2-5; no clear D. The CDR3 runs 13 residues. The germline gives CDR1 SEHNR, CDR2 FQNEAQ (reference sequence). Trimming shortened V by 6 bases and J by 5 bases, and 13 bases separated the two germline ends. The CDR3 protein is CASSWVLTETQYF. The DNA for the CDR3 is TGTGCCAGCAGTTGGGTTCTGACTGAGACCCAGTACTTC.

This clone was detected a few times. The chain uses TRBV7-6 and TRBJ1-1; D unresolved. This CDR3 has 13 amino acids. Trimming pared 3 bases from V and 2 bases from J, leaving 7 bases between. From germline, CDR1 is SGHVS and CDR2 FNYEAQ. Here the CDR3 reads CASSFPPNTEAFF. In DNA form, the CDR3 reads TGTGCCAGCAGCTTCCCTCCAAACACTGAAGCTTTCTTT.

The chain joins TRBV9 to TRBJ2-5; D is perhaps TRBD1 or TRBD2 (5 bases each). This CDR3 has 17 amino acids. The V gene's germline CDR1 is SGDLS and CDR2 YYNGEE. V lost 4 bases, J lost 4 bases, and 23 bases lay in between. The CDR3 reads CASSPTTGPRGGETQYF. The CDR3 nucleotides read TGTGCCAGCAGCCCCACCACGGGACCACGTGGGGGAGAGACCCAGTACTTC.

V gene TRBV4-2 combines with J gene TRBJ2-1; D gene uncertain. Germline values: CDR1 LGHNA, CDR2 YNFKEQ. This CDR3 has 19 amino acids. Trimming cost V 0 bases and J 0 bases, with 18 bases left between them. CDR3 nucleotides: TGTGCCAGCAGCCAAGAAGTCCCTCAGCAGGTGAGCTCCTACAATGAGCAGTTCTTC. Translating gives CASSQEVPQQVSSYNEQFF.

The chain carries TRBV4-3 and TRBJ2-7; D is unclear. This CDR3 has 14 residues. V lost 1 base, J lost 3 bases, and 10 bases lay in between. Germline V gene lookup returns CDR1 LGHNA and CDR2 YSLEER. CDR3 coding DNA: TGCGCCAGCAGCCAAGCCGTACTGAGCTACGAGCAGTACTTC. Translation gives CASSQAVLSYEQYF.

The genes are TRBV6-5 and TRBJ2-7, with D possibly being TRBD2 (7 bases). The germline gives CDR1 MNHEY, CDR2 SVGAGI. With 6 bases removed from V and 2 bases from J, the gap between germline ends came to 17 bases. The CDR3 sequence is 15 residues long. In DNA, the CDR3 is TGTGCCAGCAGGGCCGGGGCCGGGGGGCCCTACGAGCAGTACTTC. Residues: CASRAGAGGPYEQYF.

V and J are TRBV5-4 and TRBJ2-1, with 11 nucleotides matching TRBD2. The CDR3 has 15 amino acids. The V gene end was trimmed by 4 bases and the J gene end by 5 bases; junction bases not matched to a gene: 5. Looked up from germline, CDR1 is SGHNT and CDR2 is YYREEE (reference sequence). CDR3 in amino acids: CASSRSGRADNEQFF. The CDR3 DNA reads TGTGCCAGCAGCCGTAGCGGGAGGGCCGACAATGAGCAGTTCTTC. Variable domain in full (rest from reference TRBV5-4 and TRBJ2-1): ETGVTQSPTHLIKTRGQQVTLRCSSQSGHNTVSWYQQALGQGPQFIFQYYREEENGRGNFPPRFSGLQFPNYSSELNVNALELDDSALYLCASSRSGRADNEQFFGPGTRLTVL.

The chain combines TRBV18 with TRBJ2-7; D may be TRBD1 (7 bases). The CDR3 consists of 14 residues. V was trimmed by 2 bases and J by 6 bases, leaving 14 bases between them. Per germline, CDR1 KGHSH and CDR2 LQKENI. The CDR3 nucleotides read TGTGCCAGCTCACCAATGGAGGGACAGACCGAGCAGTACTTC. As protein: CASSPMEGQTEQYF.

This rearrangement joins TRBV14 to TRBJ2-1; D unclear. V was shortened by 1 base and J by 3 bases, with 10 bases between the two germline ends. This CDR3 is built from 15 residues. Per germline, CDR1 SGHDN and CDR2 FVKESK. The CDR3 reads CASSQAGRLYNEQFF. The CDR3 DNA reads TGTGCCAGCAGCCAAGCAGGCAGACTCTACAATGAGCAGTTCTTC.

The CDR3 nucleotides read TGTGCCAGCAGCTTAGAGGCGCGGGAGGGTGGCATTCAGTACTTC. Its translation: CASSLEAREGGIQYF. This chain joins TRBV7-8 and TRBJ2-4, with 9 bases identical to TRBD2. Germline V CDR1 and CDR2: SGHVS, FQNEAQ. V lost 1 base, J lost 9 bases, and 7 bases stayed unmatched. The CDR3 loop spans 15 amino acids.

The V call is TRBV6-1, the J call TRBJ2-3, with D possibly matching TRBD2 (5 bases). The CDR3 covers 17 residues. V was trimmed by 2 bases and J by 2 bases, leaving 17 bases between them. Germline V gives CDR1 MNHNS, CDR2 SASEGT. The CDR3 protein is CASSESPDVRDTDTQYF. DNA of the CDR3: TGTGCCAGCAGTGAAAGTCCGGACGTTCGGGACACAGATACGCAGTATTTT.

The rearrangement links TRBV10-1 to TRBJ2-5, with 13 bases fitting TRBD2. The J segment lost 7 bases and the V segment lost 10 bases, leaving 9 bases of the junction unmatched. The CDR3 sequence is 14 residues long. Germline CDR1 and CDR2: WNHNN and SYGVQD (reference sequence). This CDR3 is CAIDGTSGTRTQYF. CDR3 coding DNA: TGCGCCATCGACGGGACTAGCGGGACCAGGACCCAGTACTTC.

V usage is TRBV6-5 and J usage is TRBJ2-7, with D uncertain. Trimming removed 6 bases at V and 12 bases at J, with 12 bases between. CDR3 length equals 10 residues. From germline, CDR1 is MNHEY and CDR2 SVGAGI. CDR3 sequence reads: CASRTPPMYF. In DNA form, the CDR3 reads TGTGCCAGCAGAACCCCCCCAATGTACTTC.

The V gene is TRBV4-3, the J gene TRBJ1-4; 11 bases map to TRBD1. There are 17 residues in the CDR3. Germline CDR1 and CDR2: LGHNA and YSLEER. V was pared by 0 bases and J by 14 bases, with 14 bases of the junction left unmatched. This chain's CDR3 is CASSQEPAGQGATPLFF. As DNA, the CDR3 is TGCGCCAGCAGCCAAGAACCCGCTGGACAGGGGGCAACCCCCCTGTTTTTT.

The J gene is TRBJ2-1, the V gene TRBV12-5, with D possibly being TRBD1 or TRBD2 (5 bases each). Germline V gene data show CDR1 as LGHNT and CDR2 as FRNRAP. V was shortened by 4 bases and J by 12 bases, with 22 bases between the two germline ends. The CDR3 has 15 residues. The CDR3 DNA reads TGTGCTAGTGGTTCCGGGACCTCCTCAGAATATCGGCAGTTCTTC. Amino acids: CASGSGTSSEYRQFF.

The chain is built from TRBV9 and TRBJ2-5; the match to TRBD1 covers 8 bases. V trimming: 4 bases; J trimming: 5 bases; junction bases outside the gene matches: 7. Germline assignment: CDR1 SGDLS and CDR2 YYNGEE. The CDR3 runs 14 residues. DNA for the CDR3: TGTGCCAGCAGCCTCAGGGGGCTTGGCGAGACCCAGTACTTC. Its protein is CASSLRGLGETQYF.

The rearrangement links TRBV27 to TRBJ2-7; no clear D. CDR3 length: 16 residues. The germline V gene encodes CDR1 MNHEY and CDR2 SMNVEV (reference sequence). V lost 6 bases and J lost 4, with 22 bases in between. The CDR3 nucleotides are TGTGCCAGCAGGTTAGGAGCCTTCTCACCTCTTTACGAGCAGTACTTC. Encoded protein: CASRLGAFSPLYEQYF.

The chain recombines TRBV2 with TRBJ1-2; D perhaps matches TRBD1 (5 bases). Germline CDR1 is SNHLY and CDR2 is FYNNEI. The ends were cut back, 9 bases at V and 6 bases at J, with 17 bases in the middle. The CDR3 spans 13 residues. CDR3 loop: CASSAERDDGYTF. The CDR3 region has the DNA TGTGCCAGTTCAGCAGAAAGGGACGATGGCTACACCTTC.

This clone was seen only a few times. V is TRBV5-5 and J is TRBJ1-3; D is uncertain. The V gene's germline CDR1 is SGHKS and CDR2 YYEKEE (reference sequence). Trimming took off 4 bases at V and 2 bases at J, with 16 bases between the two ends. The CDR3 sequence is 16 residues long. CDR3 sequence reads: CASSPNIRLPGNTIYF. The CDR3 region has the DNA TGTGCCAGCAGCCCAAACATAAGGCTCCCTGGAAACACCATATATTTT. The variable domain in full, completed from reference TRBV5-5 and TRBJ1-3, reads DAGVTQSPTHLIKTRGQQVTLRCSPISGHKSVSWYQQVLGQGPQFIFQYYEKEERGRGNFPDRFSARQFPNYSSELNVNALLLGDSALYLCASSPNIRLPGNTIYFGEGSWLTVV.

This clone was seen a few times. The chain joins TRBV7-9 to TRBJ2-7; 8 bases are shared with TRBD1. Germline V gives CDR1 SEHNR, CDR2 FQNEAQ (reference sequence). Trimming at V came to 8 bases and at J to 7 bases, leaving 4 bases not matched to a gene. This CDR3 region has 11 residues. CDR3 loop: CASRRTGEQYF. The DNA for the CDR3 is TGTGCCAGCCGTCGGACAGGGGAGCAGTACTTC.

A single count supports this clone. V gene TRBV5-4 combines with J gene TRBJ1-6; tentatively, D is TRBD1 (5 bases). The CDR3 runs 14 residues. V lost 0 bases to trimming and J lost 7 bases, with 8 bases between them. Germline V lookup: CDR1 SGHNT, CDR2 YYREEE (reference sequence). CDR3 sequence: CASSLDKGNSPLHF. The DNA for the CDR3 is TGTGCCAGCAGCTTGGACAAGGGGAATTCACCCCTCCACTTT.

The sample holds one count of this clone. The chain is built from TRBV4-1 and TRBJ1-3; D remains unclear. Deletions cut 0 bases from V and 0 bases from J, with 9 bases between. Germline values: CDR1 MGHRA, CDR2 YSYEKL. There are 16 residues in the CDR3. The chain's CDR3 is CASSQDSLLSGNTIYF. The CDR3 DNA sequence: TGCGCCAGCAGCCAAGACAGTCTTCTCTCTGGAAACACCATATATTTT.

This clone was counted once. The chain combines TRBV19 with TRBJ1-2; D might be TRBD1 (5 bases). V was shortened by 9 bases and J by 8 bases, with 19 bases between the two germline ends. CDR3 length: 13 amino acids. Germline assignment: CDR1 LNHDA and CDR2 SQIVND (reference sequence). CDR3 coding DNA: TGTGCCAGCAGCCGGGGGGACGTCCAAGGCTACACCTTC. Translation gives CASSRGDVQGYTF. Together with reference TRBV19 and TRBJ1-2, the CDR3 gives the full variable domain: DGGITQSPKYLFRKEGQNVTLSCEQNLNHDAMYWYRQDPGQGLRLIYYSQIVNDFQKGDIAEGYSVSREKKESFPLTVTSAQKNPTAFYLCASSRGDVQGYTFGSGTRLTVV.